The sample holds many counts of the clone carrying this T cell receptor beta chain. Its antigen is undetermined. TCRdb recomputed calls from the reads with MiXCR, one row per CDR3 protein. The sample contains approximately 390,000 distinct CDR3 sequences, just under 35% of which appear only once. These data belong to a study of T cell repertoires in cytomegalovirus infection. General study findings and limits: HLA-C-restricted CMV-specific TCR beta clonotypes prevailed in the ex vivo response.

The CDR3 covers 15 residues. In germline, CDR1 is SGHVS, CDR2 FQNEAQ. Trimming at V came to 4 bases and at J to 7 bases, leaving 6 bases not matched to a gene. This chain uses TRBV7-8 with TRBJ2-1; the match to TRBD2 covers 11 bases. The TCR sequence derives from a human donor in good health (CMV status not recorded). Some clones in this sample may be carry-over from other donors' samples. Sequenced here: cultured PBMCs, sampled from culture after CMV antigen stimulation. CDR3 amino acids: CASSYLAGGNNEQFF. CDR3 nucleotide sequence: TGTGCCAGCAGCTACCTAGCGGGAGGCAATAATGAGCAGTTCTTC.